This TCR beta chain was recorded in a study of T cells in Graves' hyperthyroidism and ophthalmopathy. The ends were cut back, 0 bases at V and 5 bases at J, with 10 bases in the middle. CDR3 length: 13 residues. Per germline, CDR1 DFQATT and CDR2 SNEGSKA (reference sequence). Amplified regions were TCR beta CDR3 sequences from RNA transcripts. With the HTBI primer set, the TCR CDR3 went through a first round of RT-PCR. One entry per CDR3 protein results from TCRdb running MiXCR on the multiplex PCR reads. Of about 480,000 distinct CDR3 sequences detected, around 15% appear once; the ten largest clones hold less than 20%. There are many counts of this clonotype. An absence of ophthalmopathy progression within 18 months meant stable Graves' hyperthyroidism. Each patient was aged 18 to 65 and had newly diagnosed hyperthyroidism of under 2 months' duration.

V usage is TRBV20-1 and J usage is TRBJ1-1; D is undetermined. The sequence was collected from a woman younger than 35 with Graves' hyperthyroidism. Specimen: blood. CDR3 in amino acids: CSARDRRITEAFF. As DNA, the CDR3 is TGCAGTGCTAGAGATCGCCGGATTACTGAAGCTTTCTTT.